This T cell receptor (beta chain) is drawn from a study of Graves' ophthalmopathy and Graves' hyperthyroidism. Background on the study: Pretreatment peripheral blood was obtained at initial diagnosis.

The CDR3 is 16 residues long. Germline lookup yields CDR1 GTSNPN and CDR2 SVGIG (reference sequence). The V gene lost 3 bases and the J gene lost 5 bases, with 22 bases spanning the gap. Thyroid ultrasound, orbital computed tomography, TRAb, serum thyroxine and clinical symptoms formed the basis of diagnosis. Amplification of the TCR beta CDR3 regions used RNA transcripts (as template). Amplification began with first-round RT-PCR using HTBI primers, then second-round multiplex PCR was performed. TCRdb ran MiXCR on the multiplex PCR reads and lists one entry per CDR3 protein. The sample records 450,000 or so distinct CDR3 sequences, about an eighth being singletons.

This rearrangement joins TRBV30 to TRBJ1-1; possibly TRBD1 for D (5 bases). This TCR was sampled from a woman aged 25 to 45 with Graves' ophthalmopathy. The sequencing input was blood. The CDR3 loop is CAWRVYGRGSRTEAFF. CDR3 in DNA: TGTGCCTGGAGGGTGTACGGGAGGGGAAGTCGAACTGAAGCTTTCTTT.